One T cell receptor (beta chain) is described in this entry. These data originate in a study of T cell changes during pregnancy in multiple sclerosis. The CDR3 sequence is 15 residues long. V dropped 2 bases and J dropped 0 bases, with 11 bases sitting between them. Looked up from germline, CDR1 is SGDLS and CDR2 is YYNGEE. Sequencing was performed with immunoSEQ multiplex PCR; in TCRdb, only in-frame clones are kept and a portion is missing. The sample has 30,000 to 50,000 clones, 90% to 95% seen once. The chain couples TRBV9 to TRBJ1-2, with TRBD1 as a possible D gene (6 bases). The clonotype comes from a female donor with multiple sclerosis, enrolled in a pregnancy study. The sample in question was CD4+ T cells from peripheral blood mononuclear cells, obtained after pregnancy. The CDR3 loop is CASSVWTDANYGYTF. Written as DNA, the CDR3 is TGTGCCAGCAGCGTCTGGACAGACGCTAACTATGGCTACACCTTC.